This section outlines one T cell receptor beta chain sequence together with its context. What it binds is unknown. This record comes from a study of cytomegalovirus exposure and HLA in healthy donors. Study overall: An analysis done earlier identified about 100 million unique TCR beta sequences from about 179 million T cells. Study outcomes and limitations: Researchers counted over 150 TCR beta chains as cytomegalovirus-associated.

PCR amplification relied on 60 Vbeta primers (plus 13 Jbeta primers). The data were produced by immunoSEQ multiplex PCR, yet TCRdb's version contains in-frame clones alone and is incomplete. There are 80,000 or so clones in the sample; around two thirds occur only once, and 4.9% lies in the top ten. Trimming pared 6 bases from V and 0 bases from J, leaving 13 bases between. The CDR3 totals 15 residues. Germline values: CDR1 LNHDA, CDR2 SQIVND (reference sequence). Sequencing input: PBMCs. The chain employs TRBV19 and TRBJ2-3; D not resolved. This clonotype originated in a man aged 60-69 years in good health and CMV-seropositive. The CDR3 bases are TGTGCCAGTAGACGGTATCTCACCAGCACAGATACGCAGTATTTT. Translated, it gives CASRRYLTSTDTQYF.